A selection of T cell receptor beta chains follows, all from one sample in a study of cytomegalovirus exposure and HLA in healthy donors. Libraries were prepared by immunoSEQ multiplex PCR; TCRdb keeps only in-frame clonotypes and omits some of them. The repertoire holds some 170,000 clones, with approximately 80% as singletons. Sample: PBMCs. These receptors originate from a woman aged 25 to 39 in good health and CMV-seronegative. The CDR3 runs from the conserved cysteine through the conserved F or W. A D gene is named only where the DNA matches it firmly. The size field is filled for only some rows; it gives once, few, many or a size class.

clone size	J gene	V gene	D gene	CDR3 DNA	CDR3 protein
.	TRBJ1-1	TRBV29-1	TRBD1	TGCAGCGCTACACAGGGGTTGGGAGAGGCTTTCTTT	CSATQGLGEAFF
.	TRBJ2-1	TRBV28	TRBD1	TGTGCCAGCAGTAGAGGGACAGTGCACAATGAGCAGTTCTTC	CASSRGTVHNEQFF
few	TRBJ1-5	TRBV6-1	.	TGTGCCAGCTCCATGGAGCCCACCGCAAAGCCCCAGCATTTT	CASSMEPTAKPQHF
.	TRBJ2-2	TRBV2	TRBD1	TGTGCCAGCAGTGGGGGACAGAGAGTCACCGGGGAGCTGTTTTTT	CASSGGQRVTGELFF
.	TRBJ2-2	TRBV28	TRBD1	TGTGCCAGCAGCTTCGGTCCTACAGGGGTCAGCACCGGGGAGCTGTTTTTT	CASSFGPTGVSTGELFF
few	TRBJ2-3	TRBV5-1	.	TGCGCCAGCAGCTTGGCACCGGGGAGCACAGATACGCAGTATTTT	CASSLAPGSTDTQYF
.	TRBJ2-7	TRBV5-1	TRBD1	TGCGCCAGCAGCCCGAACTCTGGACAGGGCGGTTACTTC	CASSPNSGQGGYF
.	TRBJ1-1	TRBV5-1	.	TGCGCCAGCAGCTCGGGGTCCTTGGGGACTGAAGCTTTCTTT	CASSSGSLGTEAFF
.	TRBJ2-1	TRBV6-6	TRBD1	TGTGCCAGCAGTTTCGTTGGGACAGGGGGCTACAATGAGCAGTTCTTC	CASSFVGTGGYNEQFF
.	TRBJ1-1	TRBV7-9	TRBD1	TGTGCCAGCAGCTTAGCCCCGGGACAGGGGTCCACTGAAGCTTTCTTT	CASSLAPGQGSTEAFF
.	TRBJ2-1	TRBV7-9	.	TGTGCCAGCAGCTTCAGAGGGGGAAAAAACTCTCGGAATGAGCAGTTCTTC	CASSFRGGKNSRNEQFF
.	TRBJ1-5	TRBV5-1	.	TGCGCCAGCCGGGAGGGGTCCGGGGCCCCTAATCAGCCCCAGCATTTT	CASREGSGAPNQPQHF
.	TRBJ2-3	TRBV19	.	TGTGCCAGTAGTTATCCGTCTGGGGCTAGCACAGATACGCAGTATTTT	CASSYPSGASTDTQYF
.	TRBJ2-7	TRBV10-3	TRBD1	TGTGCCATCAGTGAGTCGACAGGGACCTACGAGCAGTACTTC	CAISESTGTYEQYF
.	TRBJ2-5	TRBV5-4	.	TGTGCCAGCAGCTTGCCCGGACAGTCAGAGACCCAGTACTTC	CASSLPGQSETQYF
.	TRBJ2-2	TRBV28	.	TGTGCCAGCAGTTTGGTGCGGGCGGGCACCGGGGAGCTGTTTTTT	CASSLVRAGTGELFF
.	TRBJ1-2	TRBV6-5	TRBD1	TGTGCCAGCAGTTATGAGGGGGCCTATGGCTACACCTTC	CASSYEGAYGYTF
few	TRBJ1-1	TRBV6-5	TRBD1	TGTGCCAGCAGTTACTACAGGGGGAACACTGAAGCTTTCTTT	CASSYYRGNTEAFF
.	TRBJ2-5	TRBV6-4	.	TGTGCCAGCAGTCGCATGACAACCCGCAAAGAGACCCAGTACTTC	CASSRMTTRKETQYF
.	TRBJ1-2	TRBV29-1	TRBD1	TGCAGCGTTGAGGGACAGGGGACTTTAGCTAACTATGGCTACACCTTC	CSVEGQGTLANYGYTF
once	TRBJ2-1	TRBV14	TRBD2	TGTGCCAGCAGCCAAGCCCCGGGCGGGAGGCGGTACAATGAGCAGTTCTTC	CASSQAPGGRRYNEQFF
.	TRBJ1-5	TRBV7-9	.	TGTGCCAGCAGCGGGCAGGGAAGAGATCAGCCCCAGCATTTT	CASSGQGRDQPQHF
.	TRBJ1-5	TRBV19	.	TGTGCCAGTAGTATAGACACAGGGTTCTCCCAGCCCCAGCATTTT	CASSIDTGFSQPQHF
.	TRBJ1-2	TRBV5-4	TRBD1	TGTGCCAGCAGCAGGGACAGCATCTATGGCTACACCTTC	CASSRDSIYGYTF
.	TRBJ2-2	TRBV18	TRBD1	TGTGCCAGCTCATACCTCACGCCGGGACAGGGATCCGGGGAGCTGTTTTTT	CASSYLTPGQGSGELFF
.	TRBJ2-7	TRBV27	TRBD2	TGTGCCAGCAGTTTTGTGGGGGGGAGCTACGAGCAGTACTTC	CASSFVGGSYEQYF
.	TRBJ2-2	TRBV7-8	TRBD1	TGTGCCAGCAGCACGGGACAGGGGGCCGGGGAGCTGTTTTTT	CASSTGQGAGELFF
.	TRBJ2-5	TRBV5-4	TRBD1	TGTGCCAGCAGCTCGAGGACAGGGCGGGAGACCCAGTACTTC	CASSSRTGRETQYF
.	TRBJ2-7	TRBV6-5	.	TGTGCCAGCAGTTACGAACGGACAAGAACCTACGAGCAGTACTTC	CASSYERTRTYEQYF
.	TRBJ2-1	TRBV29-1	.	TGCAGCGTGACAGGTTCCTACAATGAGCAGTTCTTC	CSVTGSYNEQFF
.	TRBJ2-5	TRBV4-2	.	TGTGCCAGCAGCAAAGAGATTGGCGGCGAGACCCAGTACTTC	CASSKEIGGETQYF
.	TRBJ2-7	TRBV5-1	.	TGCGCCAGCAGCTTGCGGGAGATAAACGAGCAGTACTTC	CASSLREINEQYF
.	TRBJ2-3	TRBV27	TRBD2	TGTGCCAGCAGTCCCCTGTCTAGCGGGCTAGATACGCAGTATTTT	CASSPLSSGLDTQYF
.	TRBJ1-4	TRBV27	.	TGTGCCAGCAGTTATCACAGGGAGAGGTCTGAAAAACTGTTTTTT	CASSYHRERSEKLFF
.	TRBJ1-1	TRBV15	.	TGTGCCACCAGCAGAGATCGGACCCAGGGGACTGAAGCTTTCTTT	CATSRDRTQGTEAFF
.	TRBJ2-3	TRBV30	.	TGTGCCTGGAGGACATCAGATACGCAGTATTTT	CAWRTSDTQYF
once	TRBJ2-2	TRBV2	TRBD1	TGTGCCAGCACTGGGACAGGGGGCGCCACCGGGGAGCTGTTTTTT	CASTGTGGATGELFF
.	TRBJ2-2	TRBV9	TRBD2	TGTGCCAGCAGCGCACCCCGGACTAGCGGGGGATCGAACACCGGGGAGCTGTTTTTT	CASSAPRTSGGSNTGELFF
.	TRBJ2-7	TRBV28	TRBD2	TGTGCCAGCAGACCCGGGACTAGCGAGGGGAGCTACGAGCAGTACTTC	CASRPGTSEGSYEQYF
.	TRBJ1-2	TRBV30	.	TGTGCCTGGAGTGTCGGGTTTTATGGCTACACCTTC	CAWSVGFYGYTF